Here is one TCR beta chain with its context. Antigen unknown. This specimen belongs to a study of T cell responses to AZD1222 COVID-19 vaccine. Study-level findings and limits: Distributed over spike, vaccine-associated CD4 TCRs predominated at 160-218 and 743-854. Baseline serology detected seropositivity in only five or six AZD1222 recipients. Breadth and depth of Spike-specific TCRs rose after two AZD1222 doses.

TCRdb keeps only in-frame clones here, not all; method: immunoSEQ multiplex PCR. This sample yields about 120,000 clones, of which roughly 90% are seen a single time; 13% to 15% belongs to the top ten. CDR1 is SGHAT and CDR2 is FQNNGV in the germline V gene. The CDR3 loop spans 15 amino acids. Trimming took 5 bases from V and 4 from J; bases not matched to a gene: 4. The TCR comes from an adult in good health. This rearrangement joins TRBV11-2 to TRBJ2-1, with 11 bases that match TRBD2. Sequenced here: peripheral blood, sampled on day 0 of AZD1222 vaccination. The CDR3 spells CASSPTSGTYNEQFF. The CDR3 region has the DNA TGTGCCAGCAGCCCGACTAGCGGGACTTACAATGAGCAGTTCTTC.